The 10 T cell receptor beta chains presented below share a single source sample, sequenced in a study of cytomegalovirus exposure and HLA in healthy donors (dated by TCRdb to between 2016 and 2019). To prepare the library, the immunoSEQ multiplex PCR assay was applied. TCRdb took this table from immuneACCESS and kept in-frame rearrangements with V and J called. Such tables lack part of the clones; where checked against another copy, unresolved V genes explain under half of the gap, and the rest is unexplained. In all, the sample holds 150,000 to 200,000 clones, and roughly 88% of those were seen once. The ten most abundant clones make up over 1.1% of the sample. The sample taken for sequencing was PBMCs. The receptors were sampled from a woman aged 18-29 years in good health and CMV-seronegative.

A single count supports this clone. The gene calls are TRBV5-5 and TRBJ1-2; D call uncertain. The CDR3 is 13 residues long. Germline CDR1 SGHKS, CDR2 YYEKEE (reference sequence). With 4 bases removed from V and 2 bases from J, the gap between germline ends came to 9 bases. This CDR3 reads CASSPGGNYGYTF. Here the CDR3 DNA reads TGTGCCAGCAGCCCAGGTGGGAACTATGGCTACACCTTC. Drawing the rest from reference TRBV5-5 and TRBJ1-2, the complete variable domain is DAGVTQSPTHLIKTRGQQVTLRCSPISGHKSVSWYQQVLGQGPQFIFQYYEKEERGRGNFPDRFSARQFPNYSSELNVNALLLGDSALYLCASSPGGNYGYTFGSGTRLTVV.

The V gene is TRBV7-2, the J gene TRBJ2-1; 7 bases align to TRBD2. V gave up 1 base and J gave up 7 bases; unmatched junction bases: 4. The CDR3 runs to 14 residues. CDR1 SGHTA and CDR2 FQGNSA come from the germline V gene. In DNA, the CDR3 is TGTGCCAGCAGCTTAGGCGGGAGTAGGAATGAGCAGTTCTTC. Translation: CASSLGGSRNEQFF.

The CDR3 DNA sequence: TGTGCCAGCAACCAGGGGCGAACGAACACTGAAGCTTTCTTT. Its translation is CASNQGRTNTEAFF. This chain joins TRBV2 and TRBJ1-1; D perhaps matches TRBD1 (6 bases). The length of the CDR3 is 14 residues. V lost 7 bases, J lost 1 base, and 13 bases lay in between. CDR1 SNHLY and CDR2 FYNNEI come from the germline V gene.

J is TRBJ1-2 and V is TRBV29-1; 8 bases agree with TRBD1. V lost 2 bases to trimming and J lost 0 bases; unmatched junction nucleotides: 5. The CDR3 consists of 15 residues. CDR1 and CDR2 from the germline V gene are SQVTM and ANQGSEA. In DNA form, the CDR3 reads TGCAGCGTTGAAAAGGGACAGGTTTCTAACTATGGCTACACCTTC. Translating gives CSVEKGQVSNYGYTF.

The chain couples TRBV10-1 to TRBJ1-1; D might be TRBD1 (5 bases). Germline V gives CDR1 WNHNN, CDR2 SYGVQD (reference sequence). The length of the CDR3 is 16 residues. V lost 2 bases, J lost 5 bases, and 18 bases lay in between. CDR3 coding DNA: TGCGCCAGCAGTGAGGAGATTGGGGCAGGGAGGACTGAAGCTTTCTTT. Translated: CASSEEIGAGRTEAFF.

The V and J genes are TRBV5-1 and TRBJ2-1, with TRBD1 matching over 10 bases. This CDR3 has 16 amino acids. CDR1 and CDR2 from the germline V gene are SGHRS and YFSETQ. The V gene end was trimmed by 1 base and the J gene end by 4 bases; junction bases not matched to a gene: 5. The CDR3 sequence: CASSLSWTGGYNEQFF. CDR3 coding DNA: TGCGCCAGCAGCTTGAGCTGGACAGGGGGTTACAATGAGCAGTTCTTC.

The CDR3 loop reads CASSHQYEQYF. CDR3 bases: TGTGCCAGCAGCCACCAGTACGAGCAGTACTTC. This rearrangement joins TRBV14 to TRBJ2-7; D ambiguous. Looked up from germline, CDR1 is SGHDN and CDR2 is FVKESK. This CDR3 has 11 residues. V lost 3 bases, J lost 4 bases, and 4 bases lay in between.

The chain's CDR3 is CASSQDPPVAGTDTQYF. The CDR3, as DNA: TGCGCCAGCAGCCAAGATCCCCCTGTAGCGGGTACAGATACGCAGTATTTT. The J gene is TRBJ2-3, the V gene TRBV4-1, with 7 bases fitting TRBD2. The CDR3 totals 17 residues. The V gene's germline CDR1 is MGHRA and CDR2 YSYEKL. V shed 0 bases and J 3 bases; nucleotides not matched to a gene: 9.

The V gene is TRBV11-2, the J gene TRBJ1-2; 11 nucleotides agree with TRBD1. The CDR3 covers 14 residues. J gave up 8 bases and V 6 bases, and 8 bases lay outside the gene matches. CDR1 and CDR2 (germline): SGHAT, FQNNGV. Here the CDR3 reads CASSTGTGGVGYTF. The CDR3 DNA follows: TGTGCCAGCAGTACCGGGACAGGGGGTGTAGGCTACACCTTC.

The table lists this clone with a count of one. This sequence joins TRBV2 and TRBJ2-1, with TRBD2 identical over 13 bases. Looked up from germline, CDR1 is SNHLY and CDR2 is FYNNEI. V lost 5 bases, J lost 1 base, and 2 bases stayed unmatched. The CDR3 has 16 amino acids. CDR3 coding DNA: TGTGCCAGCAGTAGACTAGCGGGGGGTTCCTACAATGAGCAGTTCTTC. It codes for CASSRLAGGSYNEQFF.